This T cell receptor beta chain was identified in a study of blood T cells in healthy people across ages. Study information: There was about one barcoded beta molecule captured by template switching per two T cells.

This CDR3 contains 11 residues. Germline loops: CDR1 LGHNA, CDR2 YNFKEQ. V was cut by 8 bases and J by 0 bases, with 4 bases left in between. PBMCs, at least 7 million per sample, were isolated. A second PCR, run for roughly 7 to 11 cycles, used a sample-barcoded 5' primer plus a J-beta primer mix. MiXCR, run by TCRdb on the 5' RACE reads, gives a single entry per CDR3 protein. The repertoire includes 750,000 or so distinct CDR3 sequences, roughly 25% of them detected once, and roughly a tenth sits in the top ten. Study-level findings and limits: Higher diversity, along with more naive CD4+ cells, distinguished long-lived donors from aged donors.

A word on this clonotype: The antigen is unknown.

These data were also reused for a study on T cells of mothers and their children.

This chain joins TRBV4-2 and TRBJ1-1; D ambiguous. This clonotype originated in a boy aged 5-17 years in good health. The sequencing input was blood. CDR3 nucleotides: TGTGCCAGCTTCATGAACACTGAAGCTTTCTTT. Translating it yields CASFMNTEAFF.